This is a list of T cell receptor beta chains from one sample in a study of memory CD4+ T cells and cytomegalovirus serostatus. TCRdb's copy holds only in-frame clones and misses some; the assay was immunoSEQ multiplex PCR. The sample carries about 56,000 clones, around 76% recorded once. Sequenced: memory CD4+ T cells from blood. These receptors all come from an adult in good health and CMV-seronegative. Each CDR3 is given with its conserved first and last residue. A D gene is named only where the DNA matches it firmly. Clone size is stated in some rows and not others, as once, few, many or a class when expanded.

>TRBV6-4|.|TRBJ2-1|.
TGTGCCAGCAGCCGGGACGGCGGGAATGAGCAGTTCTTC
CASSRDGGNEQFF
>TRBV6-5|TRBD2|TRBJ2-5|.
TGTGCCAGCAGTTCCAGCGGGGGGGGAGCCGAGACCCAGTACTTC
CASSSSGGGAETQYF
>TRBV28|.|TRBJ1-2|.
TGTGCCAGCAGTTTATTGCAGATTGGCTACACCTTC
CASSLLQIGYTF
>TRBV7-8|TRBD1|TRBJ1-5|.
TGTGCCAGCAGCTTGCGCAGGGGGATCAATCAGCCCCAGCATTTT
CASSLRRGINQPQHF
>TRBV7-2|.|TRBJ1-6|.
TGTGCCAGCAGCTTATTTTCGGGGGGCGCGGGGGATTCACCCCTCCACTTT
CASSLFSGGAGDSPLHF
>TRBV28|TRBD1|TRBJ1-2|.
TGTGCCAGCAGTCTACGGACAGGGAGGGTGGATGGCTACACCTTC
CASSLRTGRVDGYTF
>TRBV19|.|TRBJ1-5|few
TGTGCCAGCCTCCCGGTAGACAATAGCAATCAGCCCCAGCATTTT
CASLPVDNSNQPQHF
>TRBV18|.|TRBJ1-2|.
TGTGCCAGCTCGCAAGCAGAGGGATCTAACTATGGCTACACCTTC
CASSQAEGSNYGYTF
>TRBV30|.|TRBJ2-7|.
TGTGCCTGGAGTGAGGGGCGTTACGAGCAGTACTTC
CAWSEGRYEQYF
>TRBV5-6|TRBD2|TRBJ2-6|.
TGTGCCAGCAGCCGACGGGGGGCTGGGGCCAACGTCCTGACTTTC
CASSRRGAGANVLTF
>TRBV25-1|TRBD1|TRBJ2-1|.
TGTGCCAGCAGTGACCACGGACAGGCGCAGTTCTTC
CASSDHGQAQFF
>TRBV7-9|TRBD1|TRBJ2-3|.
TGTGCCAGCAGCCTGGACAGGGCTAGCACAGATACGCAGTATTTT
CASSLDRASTDTQYF
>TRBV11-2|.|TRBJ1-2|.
TGTGCCAGCAGCTCGACCGGTAACTATGGCTACACCTTC
CASSSTGNYGYTF
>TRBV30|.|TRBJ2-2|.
TGTGCCTGGGGCCTAGGGACCAACACCGGGGAGCTGTTTTTT
CAWGLGTNTGELFF
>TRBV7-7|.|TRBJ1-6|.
TGTGCTAGCAGCGCAACGGGGACCTCACCCCTCCACTTT
CASSATGTSPLHF
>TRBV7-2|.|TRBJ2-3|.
TGTGCCAGCAGCACCGGGCGGGTCCCAGATACGCAGTATTTT
CASSTGRVPDTQYF
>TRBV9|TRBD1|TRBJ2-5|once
TGTGCCAGCAGCGTCACAGGGGGCGGTGAGACCCAGTACTTC
CASSVTGGGETQYF
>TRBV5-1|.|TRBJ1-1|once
TGCGCCAGCAGCTTAGGCGCCACAGGGAAGAACACTGAAGCTTTCTTT
CASSLGATGKNTEAFF
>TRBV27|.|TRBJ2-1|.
TGTGCCAGCAGTTTAGAGAGCAGGGACCCCTACAATGAGCAGTTCTTC
CASSLESRDPYNEQFF
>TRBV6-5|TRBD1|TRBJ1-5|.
TGTGCCAGCAGACCTCCGGGACAGGGAGGTCAGCCCCAGCATTTT
CASRPPGQGGQPQHF
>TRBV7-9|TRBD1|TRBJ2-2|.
TGTGCCAGCAGACTAGACAGGGGACCCAACACCGGGGAGCTGTTTTTT
CASRLDRGPNTGELFF
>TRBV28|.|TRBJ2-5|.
TGTGCCAGCAGCGTGTACCAAGAGACCCAGTACTTC
CASSVYQETQYF
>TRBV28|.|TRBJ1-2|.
TGTGCGCCCGACCATCCCACCTTC
CAPDHPTF
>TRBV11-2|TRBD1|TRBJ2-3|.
TGTGCCAGCAGTCCGACAGGGGCGAGCACAGATACGCAGTATTTT
CASSPTGASTDTQYF
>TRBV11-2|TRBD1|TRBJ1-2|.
TGTGCCAGCAGCTCTACAGGGGGATGGTATGGCTACACCTTC
CASSSTGGWYGYTF
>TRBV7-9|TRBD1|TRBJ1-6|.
TGTGCCAGCAGCCACAACCGACCGGGACAGCGGAGTTCACCCCTCCACTTT
CASSHNRPGQRSSPLHF
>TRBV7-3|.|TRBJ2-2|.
TGTGCCAGCAGCTTAATCGGTGGGGAGGGGGAGAACACCGGGGAGCTGTTTTTT
CASSLIGGEGENTGELFF
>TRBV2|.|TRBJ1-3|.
TGTGCCAGCAGTTTTTACAGGGCGTCCGGAAACACCATATATTTT
CASSFYRASGNTIYF
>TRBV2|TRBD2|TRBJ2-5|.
TGTGCCAGCTGGGGACTAAGCGGGGCGCAGACCCAGTACTTC
CASWGLSGAQTQYF
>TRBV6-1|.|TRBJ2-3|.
TGTGCCAGCAAGGCTCAAACAGATACGCAGTATTTT
CASKAQTDTQYF
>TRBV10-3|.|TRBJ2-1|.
TGTGCCATTTCTTCACTAGTCCATGAGCAGTTCTTC
CAISSLVHEQFF
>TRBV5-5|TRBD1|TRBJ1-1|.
TGTGCCAGCAGCTTTCAGGGGGCGCGTGGGACTGAAGCTTTCTTT
CASSFQGARGTEAFF
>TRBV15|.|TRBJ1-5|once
TGTGCCACCAGCAGAGTGAGGGGAGGCACTCAGCCCCAGCATTTT
CATSRVRGGTQPQHF
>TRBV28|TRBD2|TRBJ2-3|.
TGTGCCAGCGTACGCAGTCTAGCGGCGGGGACAGATACGCAGTATTTT
CASVRSLAAGTDTQYF
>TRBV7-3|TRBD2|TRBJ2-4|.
TGTGCCAGCAGCTACCGACTAGCGGGGCCTTACCGGGCCAAAAACATTCAGTACTTC
CASSYRLAGPYRAKNIQYF
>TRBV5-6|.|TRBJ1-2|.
TGTGCCAGCAGCTTTCCTGACAGCTATGGCTACACCTTC
CASSFPDSYGYTF
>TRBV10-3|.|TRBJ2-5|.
TGTGCCATCAGTGCCCGCGGCGGTCAAGAGACCCAGTACTTC
CAISARGGQETQYF
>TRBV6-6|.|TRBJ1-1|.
TGTGCCAGCAGTTACTCAGGGGGGCCAGCTGAAGCTTTCTTT
CASSYSGGPAEAFF
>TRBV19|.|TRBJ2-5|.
TGTGCCAGTAGCTTTGGGGGGAAAGAGACCCAGTACTTC
CASSFGGKETQYF
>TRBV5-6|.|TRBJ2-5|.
TGTGCCAGCAGCTTTGGACACAGCGAGACCCAGTACTTC
CASSFGHSETQYF
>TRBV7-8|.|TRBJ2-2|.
TGTGCCAGCAGCTTAGGGTCCAGGGGAGTTGCCGGGGAGCTGTTTTTT
CASSLGSRGVAGELFF
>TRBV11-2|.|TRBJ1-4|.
TGTGCCAGCAGCTCCGTAGGGAGAAAACTGTTTTTT
CASSSVGRKLFF
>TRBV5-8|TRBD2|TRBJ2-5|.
TGTGCCAGCACCCCGACTAGCGGGGGGGCGGTAGGAACCCAGTACTTC
CASTPTSGGAVGTQYF
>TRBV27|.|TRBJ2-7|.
TGTGCCAGCAGCTTGGACAGGCGGGGGTACGAGCAGTACTTC
CASSLDRRGYEQYF
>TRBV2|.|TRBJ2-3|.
TGTGCCAGCAGTGTCGCGGGGAGGGATACGCAGTATTTT
CASSVAGRDTQYF
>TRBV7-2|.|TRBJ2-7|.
TGTGCCAGCAGCTCCTCCTCGGAGCAGTACTTC
CASSSSSEQYF
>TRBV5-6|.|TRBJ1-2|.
TGTGCCAGCAGCTTGGGGGTGACCAGCGCATATGGCTACACCTTC
CASSLGVTSAYGYTF
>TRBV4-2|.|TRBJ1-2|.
TGTGCCAGCAGCCAAGAGACAGAAGAAGGCTACACCTTC
CASSQETEEGYTF
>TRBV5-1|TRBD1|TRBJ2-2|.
TGCGCCAGCAGCAGAGGACAGGGAGCGGGCCGGGAGCTGTTTTTT
CASSRGQGAGRELFF
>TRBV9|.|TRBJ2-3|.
TGTGCCAGCAGCCCTCTACCGGGGTCAGATACGCAGTATTTT
CASSPLPGSDTQYF
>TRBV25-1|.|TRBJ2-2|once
TGTGCCAGCAGGGACGGCGCGAACACCGGGGAGCTGTTTTTT
CASRDGANTGELFF
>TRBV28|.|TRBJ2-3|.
TGTGCCAGCAGTTCCGCCACAGATACGCAGTATTTT
CASSSATDTQYF